Listed here are 13 T cell receptor beta chains from one sample, sequenced in a study of blood T cell repertoires in COVID-19. Assay: immunoSEQ multiplex PCR; the TCRdb copy retains only in-frame clones and omits some. This sample has 100,000 or so clones; about 80% occur once, and the top ten carry about 18%. Sequences were obtained from peripheral blood. These receptors were taken from a man older than 75 with acute or convalescent COVID-19.

V gene TRBV19 combines with J gene TRBJ2-7, with 8 bases fitting TRBD1. Germline V gene sequence: CDR1 LNHDA, CDR2 SQIVND (reference sequence). V lost 10 bases, J lost 2 bases, and 10 bases stayed unmatched. CDR3 length: 14 residues. DNA of the CDR3: TGTGCCACCCGCCCGGGACAGGCTCCCTACGAGCAGTACTTC. Translating gives CATRPGQAPYEQYF.

V and J are TRBV2 and TRBJ1-5; D is perhaps TRBD1 (5 bases). This CDR3 region has 15 residues. The V end lost 4 bases, the J end lost 1 base, and 11 bases lay between the germline ends. The germline V gene has CDR1 SNHLY and CDR2 FYNNEI. CDR3 residues: CASSGGGTSNQPQHF. DNA for the CDR3: TGTGCCAGCAGTGGGGGAGGGACCAGCAATCAGCCCCAGCATTTT.

This clone was counted only a few times. V gene TRBV28 combines with J gene TRBJ1-1; D gene ambiguous. Germline CDR1 and CDR2: MDHEN and SYDVKM. This CDR3 is built from 11 residues. V shed 5 bases and J shed 8 bases, with 9 bases lying between them. The CDR3, as DNA: TGTGCCAGCAGTCAAACTCGGGAAGCTTTCTTT. Its protein is CASSQTREAFF.

The rearrangement joins TRBV7-2 to TRBJ2-5, with 11 bases matching TRBD2. The CDR3 has 16 amino acids. Trimming cost V 3 bases and J 4 bases; bases outside gene matches: 7. Per the germline V gene, CDR1 is SGHTA and CDR2 is FQGNSA. The CDR3 sequence: CASSLTGLAVGETQYF. The CDR3 DNA follows: TGTGCCAGCAGCTTGACGGGACTAGCGGTGGGAGAGACCCAGTACTTC.

The chain uses TRBV7-8 and TRBJ2-7; possibly TRBD2 for D (6 bases). The germline V and J ends were trimmed by 1 base and 6 bases, with 13 bases remaining between them. CDR1 and CDR2 (germline): SGHVS, FQNEAQ. This CDR3 is 14 amino acids long. The CDR3 protein is CASSLGLGGLEQYF. As DNA, the CDR3 is TGTGCCAGCAGCTTAGGACTAGGCGGGCTCGAGCAGTACTTC. Full variable domain (rest looked up from reference TRBV7-8 and TRBJ2-7): GAGVSQSPRYKVAKRGQDVALRCDPISGHVSLFWYQQALGQGPEFLTYFQNEAQLDKSGLPSDRFFAERPEGSVSTLKIQRTQQEDSAVYLCASSLGLGGLEQYFGPGTRLTVT.

V is TRBV2 and J is TRBJ2-7; unclear D gene. Trimming took off 3 bases at V and 2 bases at J, with 8 bases between the two ends. The CDR3 loop spans 13 amino acids. The germline CDR1 and CDR2 sequences are SNHLY and FYNNEI. The CDR3 sequence: CASSEVRTYEQYF. CDR3 sequence (DNA): TGTGCCAGCAGTGAGGTCAGAACCTACGAGCAGTACTTC.

The genes are TRBV14 and TRBJ2-3, with a tentative D call TRBD1 (5 bases). This CDR3 is built from 15 residues. V lost 4 bases and J 2 bases, leaving 13 bases between the germline ends. Germline loops: CDR1 SGHDN, CDR2 FVKESK. CDR3 protein: CASSPTAIYTDTQYF. The CDR3 nucleotides are TGTGCCAGCAGCCCGACAGCGATTTACACAGATACGCAGTATTTT.

The rearrangement links TRBV30 to TRBJ1-2; possible D gene TRBD1, 5 bases. Germline CDR1 reads GTSNPN; CDR2 reads SVGIG (reference sequence). The CDR3 is 14 amino acids. The V and J ends lost 2 bases and 4 bases respectively, with 14 bases between them. CDR3 nucleotides: TGTGCCTGGAGTTCGGGGGACTGGGGCTATGGCTACACCTTC. Residues: CAWSSGDWGYGYTF.

The chain carries TRBV24-1 and TRBJ2-1, with 8 bases matching TRBD1. Germline V CDR1 and CDR2: KGHDR, SFDVKD. The V and J ends lost 3 bases and 8 bases, in that order; junction bases with no gene match: 11. The CDR3 contains 16 residues. CDR3 nucleotides: TGTGCCACCAGTGATGGACAGGGATCGATGGAAGATGAGCAGTTCTTC. Its translation is CATSDGQGSMEDEQFF.

The chain's CDR3 is CASSVDRNSPLHF. CDR3 bases: TGTGCCAGCAGCGTAGATCGGAATTCACCCCTCCACTTT. The rearrangement uses TRBV9 and TRBJ1-6; D gene ambiguous. The CDR3 has 13 residues. Between the trimmed V and J ends, which lost 0 bases and 7 bases, there was a span of 5 bases. Germline V gene lookup returns CDR1 SGDLS and CDR2 YYNGEE.

CDR3 coding DNA: TGTGCCAGCAGCGCCACTAGAGGGAGGTATTCACCCCTCCACTTT. Translated: CASSATRGRYSPLHF. The rearrangement joins TRBV9 to TRBJ1-6; no firm D call. The CDR3 loop spans 15 amino acids. The V gene lost 3 bases and the J gene lost 8 bases, with 15 bases spanning the gap. Looked up from germline, CDR1 is SGDLS and CDR2 is YYNGEE.

Only one count was recorded for this clone. The rearrangement uses TRBV12-5 and TRBJ2-5; 9 bases fit TRBD2. The germline CDR1 and CDR2 sequences are LGHNT and FRNRAP. V lost 7 bases, J lost 4 bases, and 7 bases stayed unmatched. This CDR3 contains 14 residues. The CDR3 bases are TGTGCTAGTGCTGCGGGGGGGGTGGTAGAGACCCAGTACTTC. It translates to CASAAGGVVETQYF.

The chain couples TRBV6-6 to TRBJ2-2; 7 bases agree with TRBD1. CDR1 and CDR2 from the germline V gene are MNHNY and SVGAGI (reference sequence). Germline trimming cut 6 bases from V and 4 bases from J; bases unmatched to any gene: 5. The CDR3 loop spans 14 amino acids. The CDR3 sequence is CASRQGQSTGELFF. The CDR3 DNA sequence: TGTGCCAGCAGGCAGGGACAGTCCACCGGGGAGCTGTTTTTT.